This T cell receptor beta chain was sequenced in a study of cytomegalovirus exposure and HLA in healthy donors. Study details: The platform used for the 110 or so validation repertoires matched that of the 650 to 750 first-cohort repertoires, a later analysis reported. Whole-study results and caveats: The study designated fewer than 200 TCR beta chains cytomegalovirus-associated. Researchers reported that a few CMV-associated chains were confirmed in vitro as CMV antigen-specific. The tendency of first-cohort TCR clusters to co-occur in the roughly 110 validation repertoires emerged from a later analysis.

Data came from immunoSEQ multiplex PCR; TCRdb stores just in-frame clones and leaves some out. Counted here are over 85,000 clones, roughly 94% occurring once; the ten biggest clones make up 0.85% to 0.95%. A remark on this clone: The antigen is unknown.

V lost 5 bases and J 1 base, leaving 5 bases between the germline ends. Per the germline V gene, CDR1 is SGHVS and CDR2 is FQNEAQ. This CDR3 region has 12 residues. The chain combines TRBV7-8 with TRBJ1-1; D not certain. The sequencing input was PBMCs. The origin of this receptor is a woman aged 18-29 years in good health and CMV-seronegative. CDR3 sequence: CASSPQNTEAFF. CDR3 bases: TGTGCCAGCAGCCCCCAGAACACTGAAGCTTTCTTT. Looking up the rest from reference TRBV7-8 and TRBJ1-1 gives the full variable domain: GAGVSQSPRYKVAKRGQDVALRCDPISGHVSLFWYQQALGQGPEFLTYFQNEAQLDKSGLPSDRFFAERPEGSVSTLKIQRTQQEDSAVYLCASSPQNTEAFFGQGTRLTVV.